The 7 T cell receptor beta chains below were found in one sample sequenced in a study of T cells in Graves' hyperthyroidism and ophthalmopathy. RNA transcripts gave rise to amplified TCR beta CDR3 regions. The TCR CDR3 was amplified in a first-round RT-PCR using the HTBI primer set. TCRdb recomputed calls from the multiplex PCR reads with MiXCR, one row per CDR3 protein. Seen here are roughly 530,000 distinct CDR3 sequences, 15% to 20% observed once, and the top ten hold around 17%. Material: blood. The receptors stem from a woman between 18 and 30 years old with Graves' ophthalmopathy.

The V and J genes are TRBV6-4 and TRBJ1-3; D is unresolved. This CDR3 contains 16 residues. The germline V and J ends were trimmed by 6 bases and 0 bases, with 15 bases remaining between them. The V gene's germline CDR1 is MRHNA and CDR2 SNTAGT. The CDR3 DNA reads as TGTGCCAGCAGGGAGGGTCCGGTCGACTCTGGAAACACCATATATTTT. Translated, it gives CASREGPVDSGNTIYF.

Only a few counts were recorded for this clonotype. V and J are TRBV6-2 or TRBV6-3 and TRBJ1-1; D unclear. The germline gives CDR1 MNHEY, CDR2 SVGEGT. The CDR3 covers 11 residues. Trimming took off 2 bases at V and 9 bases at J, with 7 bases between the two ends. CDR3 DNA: TGTGCCAGCAGTTACGCGGAGAAAGCTTTCTTT. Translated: CASSYAEKAFF.

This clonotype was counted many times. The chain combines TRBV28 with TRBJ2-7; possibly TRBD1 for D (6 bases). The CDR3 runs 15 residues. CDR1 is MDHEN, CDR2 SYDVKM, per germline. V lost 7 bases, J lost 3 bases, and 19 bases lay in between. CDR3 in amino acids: CASNPGTTFYYEQYF. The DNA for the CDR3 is TGTGCCAGCAACCCCGGGACAACCTTTTACTACGAGCAGTACTTC. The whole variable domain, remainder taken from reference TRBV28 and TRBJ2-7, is DVKVTQSSRYLVKRTGEKVFLECVQDMDHENMFWYRQDPGLGLRLIYFSYDVKMKEKGDIPEGYSVSREKKERFSLILESASTNQTSMYLCASNPGTTFYYEQYFGPGTRLTVT.

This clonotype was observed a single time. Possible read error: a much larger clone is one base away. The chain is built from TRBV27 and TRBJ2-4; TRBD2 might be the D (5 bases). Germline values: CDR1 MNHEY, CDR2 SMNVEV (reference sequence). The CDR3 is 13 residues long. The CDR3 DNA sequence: TGTGCCGGCAGTTCGTCGGGGTTGGACATTCAGTACTTC. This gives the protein CAGSSSGLDIQYF.

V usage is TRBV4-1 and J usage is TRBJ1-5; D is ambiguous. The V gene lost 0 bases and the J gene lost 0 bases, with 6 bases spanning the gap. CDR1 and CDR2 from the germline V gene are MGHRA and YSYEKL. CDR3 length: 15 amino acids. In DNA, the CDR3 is TGCGCCAGCAGCCAAGATCCGCATAGCAATCAGCCCCAGCATTTT. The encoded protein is CASSQDPHSNQPQHF.

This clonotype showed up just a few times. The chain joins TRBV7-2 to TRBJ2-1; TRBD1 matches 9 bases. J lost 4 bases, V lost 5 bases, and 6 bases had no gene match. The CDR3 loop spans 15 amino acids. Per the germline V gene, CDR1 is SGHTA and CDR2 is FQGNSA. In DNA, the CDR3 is TGTGCCAGCAGCCCATCTGGACAGGGGTACAATGAGCAGTTCTTC. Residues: CASSPSGQGYNEQFF.

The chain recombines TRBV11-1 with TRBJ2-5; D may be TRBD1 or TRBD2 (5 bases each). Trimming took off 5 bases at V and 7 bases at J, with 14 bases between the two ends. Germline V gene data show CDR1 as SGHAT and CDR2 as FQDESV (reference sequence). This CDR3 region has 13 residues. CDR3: CASSPGPSGTQYF. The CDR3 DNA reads TGTGCCAGCAGCCCGGGGCCTTCGGGGACCCAGTACTTC.